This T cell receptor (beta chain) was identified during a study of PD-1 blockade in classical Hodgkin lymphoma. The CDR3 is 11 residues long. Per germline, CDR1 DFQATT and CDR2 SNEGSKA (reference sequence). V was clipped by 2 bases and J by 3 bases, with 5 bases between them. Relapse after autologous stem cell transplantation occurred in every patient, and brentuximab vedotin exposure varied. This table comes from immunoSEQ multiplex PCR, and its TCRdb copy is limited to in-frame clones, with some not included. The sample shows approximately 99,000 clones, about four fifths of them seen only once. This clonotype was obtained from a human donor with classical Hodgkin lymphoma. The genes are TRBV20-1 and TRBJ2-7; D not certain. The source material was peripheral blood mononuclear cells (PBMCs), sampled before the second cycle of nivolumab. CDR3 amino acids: CSARIGYEQYF. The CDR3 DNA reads TGCAGTGCTAGAATAGGCTACGAGCAGTACTTC.